The entry that follows covers one TCR beta chain sequence. Its antigen is still unknown. This sample was included in a study of T cell responses to AZD1222 COVID-19 vaccine. Study-wide findings and caveats: All repertoire sampling was performed exclusively after the peak T cell response.

Repertoires were generated with immunoSEQ multiplex PCR, while TCRdb's copy carries only in-frame clones and drops some. The table records nearly 80,000 clones, around 82% of them present only once. The receptor was derived from an adult in good health. The sample here was peripheral blood, taken on day 0 of AZD1222 vaccination.

The CDR3 sequence is CASSPPQGTYEQYF. The DNA of the CDR3 is TGTGCCAGCAGTCCCCCCCAGGGCACCTACGAGCAGTACTTC. The V call is TRBV28, the J call TRBJ2-7; tentative D call: TRBD1 (5 bases). V was shortened by 5 bases and J by 2 bases, with 13 bases between the two germline ends. CDR1 MDHEN and CDR2 SYDVKM come from the germline V gene. This CDR3 comprises 14 residues.